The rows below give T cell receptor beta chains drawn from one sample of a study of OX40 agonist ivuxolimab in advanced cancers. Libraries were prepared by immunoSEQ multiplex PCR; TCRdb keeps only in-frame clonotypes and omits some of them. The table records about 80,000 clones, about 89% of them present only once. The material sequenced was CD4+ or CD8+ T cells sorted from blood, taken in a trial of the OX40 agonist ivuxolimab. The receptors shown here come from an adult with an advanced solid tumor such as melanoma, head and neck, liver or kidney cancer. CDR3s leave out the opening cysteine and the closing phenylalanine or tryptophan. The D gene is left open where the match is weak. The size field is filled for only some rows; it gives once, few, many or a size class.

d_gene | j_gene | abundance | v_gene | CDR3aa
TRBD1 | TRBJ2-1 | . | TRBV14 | ASSRLGTGAYNEQF
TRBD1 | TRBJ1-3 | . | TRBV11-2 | ASSLRTGGNTIY
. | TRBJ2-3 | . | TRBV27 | ASSLAGTDTQY
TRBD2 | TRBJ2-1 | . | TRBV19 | ASSIERGGNEQF
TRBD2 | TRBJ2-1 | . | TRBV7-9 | ASSPGGLAGSLGEQF
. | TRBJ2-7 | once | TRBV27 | ASRGPTYEQY
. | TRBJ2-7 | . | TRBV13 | ASSQDTDSLGEQY
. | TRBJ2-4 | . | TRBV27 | ASSRDLWGAKNIQY
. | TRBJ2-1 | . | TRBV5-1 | ASSQIDRSNEQF
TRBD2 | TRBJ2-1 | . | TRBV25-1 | ASSAAGLAGSYNEQF
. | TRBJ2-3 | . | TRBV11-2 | ASSLDLATDTQY
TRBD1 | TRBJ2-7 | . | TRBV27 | ASRGPGQAIYEQY
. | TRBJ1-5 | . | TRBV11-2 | ASSLGGALNSNQPQH
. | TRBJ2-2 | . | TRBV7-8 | ASSRDIEKTGELF
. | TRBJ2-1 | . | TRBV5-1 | ASSLGASVLRGVNEQF
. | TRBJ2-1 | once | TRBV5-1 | ASSLERAYNEQF